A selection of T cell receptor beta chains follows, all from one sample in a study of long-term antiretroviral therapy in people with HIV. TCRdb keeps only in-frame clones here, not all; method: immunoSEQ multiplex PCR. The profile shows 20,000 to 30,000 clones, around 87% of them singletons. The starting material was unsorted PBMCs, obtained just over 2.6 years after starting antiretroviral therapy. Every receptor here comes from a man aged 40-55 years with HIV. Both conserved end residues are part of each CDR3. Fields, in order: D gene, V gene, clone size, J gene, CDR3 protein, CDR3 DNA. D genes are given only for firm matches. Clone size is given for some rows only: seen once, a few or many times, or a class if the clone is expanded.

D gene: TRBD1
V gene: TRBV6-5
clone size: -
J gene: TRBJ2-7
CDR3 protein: CASRTGTGENYEQYF
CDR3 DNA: TGTGCCAGCAGAACCGGGACAGGGGAGAACTACGAGCAGTACTTC

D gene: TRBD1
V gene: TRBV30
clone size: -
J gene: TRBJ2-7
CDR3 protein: CAWMGDRGTYEQYF
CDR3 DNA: TGTGCCTGGATGGGGGACAGGGGGACCTACGAGCAGTACTTC

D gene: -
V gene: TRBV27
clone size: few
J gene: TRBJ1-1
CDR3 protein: CASSSSTGQGPAFF
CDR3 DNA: TGTGCCAGCAGTTCCTCCACGGGTCAGGGACCAGCTTTCTTT

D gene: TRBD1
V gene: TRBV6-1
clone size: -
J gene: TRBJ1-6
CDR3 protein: CASSTDREGLALHF
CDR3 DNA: TGTGCCAGCAGTACGGACAGGGAGGGACTGGCCCTCCACTTT

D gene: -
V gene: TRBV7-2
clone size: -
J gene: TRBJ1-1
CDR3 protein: CASSLDRLNTEAFF
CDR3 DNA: TGTGCCAGCAGCCTCGACAGACTAAACACTGAAGCTTTCTTT

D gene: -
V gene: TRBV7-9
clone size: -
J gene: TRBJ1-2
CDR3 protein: CASSLAEGARGYTF
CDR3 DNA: TGTGCCAGCAGCTTAGCGGAAGGGGCGCGTGGCTACACCTTC

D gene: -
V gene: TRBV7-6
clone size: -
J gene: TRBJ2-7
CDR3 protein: CASGSVGAGEQYF
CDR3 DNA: TGTGCCAGCGGCTCGGTAGGGGCCGGTGAGCAGTACTTC

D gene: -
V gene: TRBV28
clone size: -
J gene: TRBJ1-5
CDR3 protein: CASSLSGDNQPQHF
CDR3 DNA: TGTGCCAGCAGTTTATCAGGGGACAATCAGCCCCAGCATTTT

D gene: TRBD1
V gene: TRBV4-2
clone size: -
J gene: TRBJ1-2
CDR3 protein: CASSQDQGQGNYGYTF
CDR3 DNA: TGTGCCAGCAGCCAAGATCAGGGACAGGGGAACTATGGCTACACCTTC

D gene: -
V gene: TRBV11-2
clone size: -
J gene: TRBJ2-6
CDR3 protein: CASSLATASGANVLTF
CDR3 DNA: TGTGCCAGCAGCTTAGCGACAGCCTCTGGGGCCAACGTCCTGACTTTC

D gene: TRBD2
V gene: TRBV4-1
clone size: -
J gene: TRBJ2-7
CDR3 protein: CASSPFLAGGTYEQYF
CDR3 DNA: TGCGCCAGCAGCCCCTTCCTAGCGGGGGGTACCTACGAGCAGTACTTC

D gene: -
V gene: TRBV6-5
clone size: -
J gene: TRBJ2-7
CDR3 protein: CASSSFSPYEQYF
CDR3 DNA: TGTGCCAGCAGTTCTTTTAGCCCCTACGAGCAGTACTTC

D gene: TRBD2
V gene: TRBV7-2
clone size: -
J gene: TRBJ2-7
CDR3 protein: CASSLKSGGNEQYF
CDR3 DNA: TGTGCCAGCAGCTTAAAGAGCGGGGGGAACGAGCAGTACTTC

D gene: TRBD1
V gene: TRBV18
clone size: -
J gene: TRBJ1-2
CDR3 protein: CASSPTGTGDGYTF
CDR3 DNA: TGTGCCAGCTCACCTACCGGGACAGGGGATGGCTACACCTTC

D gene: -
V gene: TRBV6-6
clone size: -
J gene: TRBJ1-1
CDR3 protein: CASSTTGMGGGTEAFF
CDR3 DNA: TGTGCCAGCAGCACTACAGGAATGGGGGGGGGCACTGAAGCTTTCTTT

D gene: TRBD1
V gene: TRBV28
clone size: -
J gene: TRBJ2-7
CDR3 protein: CASSVGTGGHYEQYF
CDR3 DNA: TGTGCCAGCAGTGTCGGGACAGGGGGCCACTACGAGCAGTACTTC

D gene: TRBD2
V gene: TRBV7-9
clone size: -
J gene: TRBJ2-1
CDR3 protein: CASSPQPGTSGRPYNEQFF
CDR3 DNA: TGTGCCAGCAGCCCACAACCTGGGACTAGCGGGAGGCCTTACAATGAGCAGTTCTTC

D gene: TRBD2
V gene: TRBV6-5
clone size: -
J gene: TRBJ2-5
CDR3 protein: CASRELAGGRETQYF
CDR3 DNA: TGTGCCAGCAGGGAACTAGCGGGAGGAAGGGAGACCCAGTACTTC

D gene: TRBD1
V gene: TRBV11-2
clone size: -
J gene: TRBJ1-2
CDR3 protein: CASTGQGRNGYTF
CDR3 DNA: TGTGCCAGCACCGGACAGGGCCGTAATGGCTACACCTTC

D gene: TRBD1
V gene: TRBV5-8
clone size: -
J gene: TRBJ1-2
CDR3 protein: CASSSTWDRDPTNYGYTF
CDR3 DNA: TGTGCCAGCAGCTCGACCTGGGACAGGGATCCGACTAACTATGGCTACACCTTC

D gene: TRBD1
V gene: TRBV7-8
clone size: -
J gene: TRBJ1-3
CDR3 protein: CASSYTGGTGNTIYF
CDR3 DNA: TGTGCCAGCAGTTATACAGGGGGAACTGGAAACACCATATATTTT

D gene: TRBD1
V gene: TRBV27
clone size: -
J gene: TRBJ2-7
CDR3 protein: CASSFRDRPSYEQYF
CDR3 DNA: TGTGCCAGCAGTTTCCGGGACAGGCCATCCTACGAGCAGTACTTC

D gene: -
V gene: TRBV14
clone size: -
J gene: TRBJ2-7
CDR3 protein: CASSQRDYEQYF
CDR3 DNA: TGTGCCAGCAGCCAACGAGACTACGAGCAGTACTTC

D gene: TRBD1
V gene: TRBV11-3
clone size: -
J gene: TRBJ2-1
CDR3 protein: CASSGGQGSYNEQFF
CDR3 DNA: TGTGCCAGCAGCGGAGGACAGGGCTCCTACAATGAGCAGTTCTTC

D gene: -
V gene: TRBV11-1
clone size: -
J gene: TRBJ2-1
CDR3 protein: CASSSFGATWPDEQFF
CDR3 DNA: TGTGCCAGCAGCTCCTTCGGGGCAACGTGGCCCGATGAGCAGTTCTTC

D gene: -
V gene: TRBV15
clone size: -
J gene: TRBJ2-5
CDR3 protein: CATSRDKETQYF
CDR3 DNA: TGTGCCACCAGCAGGGATAAAGAGACCCAGTACTTC

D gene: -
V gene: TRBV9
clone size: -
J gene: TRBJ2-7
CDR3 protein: CASSVATGTSYEQYF
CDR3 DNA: TGTGCCAGCAGCGTAGCTACTGGGACATCCTACGAGCAGTACTTC

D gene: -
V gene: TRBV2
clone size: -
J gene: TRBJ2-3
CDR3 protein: CASSEAWEDTQYF
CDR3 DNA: TGTGCCAGCAGTGAGGCGTGGGAGGATACGCAGTATTTT

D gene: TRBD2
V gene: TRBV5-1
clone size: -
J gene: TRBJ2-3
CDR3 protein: CASSLEASGGDTQYF
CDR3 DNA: TGCGCCAGCAGCTTGGAGGCTAGCGGGGGAGATACGCAGTATTTT

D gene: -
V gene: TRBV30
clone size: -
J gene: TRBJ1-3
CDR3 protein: CAWTGAGNTIYF
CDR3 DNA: TGTGCCTGGACAGGTGCAGGAAACACCATATATTTT

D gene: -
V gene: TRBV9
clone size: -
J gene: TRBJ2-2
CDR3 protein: CASSVDQVAGELFF
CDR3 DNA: TGTGCCAGCAGCGTAGACCAGGTCGCCGGGGAGCTGTTTTTT

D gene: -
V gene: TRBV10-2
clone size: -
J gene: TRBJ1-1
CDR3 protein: CASSGALNTEAFF
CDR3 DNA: TGCGCCAGCAGCGGGGCATTGAACACTGAAGCTTTCTTT

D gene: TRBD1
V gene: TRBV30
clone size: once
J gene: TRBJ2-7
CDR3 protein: CAWSTTGVEQYF
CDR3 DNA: TGTGCCTGGAGTACTACAGGGGTCGAGCAGTACTTC

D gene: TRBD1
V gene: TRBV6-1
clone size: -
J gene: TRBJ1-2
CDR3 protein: CASRVTGNYEGGYTF
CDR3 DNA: TGTGCCAGCAGGGTGACAGGGAACTATGAAGGTGGCTACACCTTC

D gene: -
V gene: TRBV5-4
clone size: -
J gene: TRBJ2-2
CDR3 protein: CASSQRLANTGELFF
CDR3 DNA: TGTGCCAGCAGCCAACGACTAGCGAACACCGGGGAGCTGTTTTTT

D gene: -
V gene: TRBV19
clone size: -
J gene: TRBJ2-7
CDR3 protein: CASSMGAGEQYF
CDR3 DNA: TGTGCCAGTAGTATGGGGGCGGGAGAGCAGTACTTC

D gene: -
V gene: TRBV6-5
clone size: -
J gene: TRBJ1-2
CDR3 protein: CASSYGGRYGYTF
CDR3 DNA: TGTGCCAGCAGTTACGGAGGGCGGTATGGCTACACCTTC